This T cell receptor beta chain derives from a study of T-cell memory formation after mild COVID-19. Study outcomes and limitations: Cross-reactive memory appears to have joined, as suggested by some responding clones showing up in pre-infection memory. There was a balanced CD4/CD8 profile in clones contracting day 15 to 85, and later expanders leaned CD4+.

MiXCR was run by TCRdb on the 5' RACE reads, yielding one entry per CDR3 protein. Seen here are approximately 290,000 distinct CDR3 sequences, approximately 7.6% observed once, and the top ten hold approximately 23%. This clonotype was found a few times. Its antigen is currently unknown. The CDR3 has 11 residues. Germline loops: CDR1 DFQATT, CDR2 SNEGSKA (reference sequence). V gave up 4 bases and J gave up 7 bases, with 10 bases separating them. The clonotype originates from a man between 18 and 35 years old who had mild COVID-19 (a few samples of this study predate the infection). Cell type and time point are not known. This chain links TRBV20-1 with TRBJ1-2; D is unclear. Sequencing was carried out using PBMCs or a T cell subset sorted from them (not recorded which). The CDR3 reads CSAKAPIGYTF. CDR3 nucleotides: TGCAGTGCTAAGGCCCCCATTGGCTACACCTTC.